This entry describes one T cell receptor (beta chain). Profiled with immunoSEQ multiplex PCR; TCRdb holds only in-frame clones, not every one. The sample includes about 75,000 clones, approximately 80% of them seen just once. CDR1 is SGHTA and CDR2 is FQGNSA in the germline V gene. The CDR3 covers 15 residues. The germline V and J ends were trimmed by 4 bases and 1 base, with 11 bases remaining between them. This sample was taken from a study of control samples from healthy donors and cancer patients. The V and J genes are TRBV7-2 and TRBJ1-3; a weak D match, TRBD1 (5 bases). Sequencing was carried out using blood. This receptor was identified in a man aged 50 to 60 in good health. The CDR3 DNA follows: TGTGCCAGCAGCTCAAATCAGGGTTCTGGAAACACCATATATTTT. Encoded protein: CASSSNQGSGNTIYF.